The sequence of this TCR beta chain was determined in a study of beta chain features in type 1 diabetes. Study background: Cell yields, age and gender were similar between patients and healthy donors.

Study results and limitations: When Type 1 diabetes patients were examined, their TCRB CDR3s proved moderately but significantly shorter in all four CD4+ subsets.

About this clone itself: Its antigen is unknown.

Sorting produced populations that all topped 95% purity. Expressed TCRB transcripts were sequenced because the entire RNA isolate underwent reverse transcription. TCRdb keeps only in-frame clones here, not all; method: immunoSEQ multiplex PCR. The sample yields under 150,000 clones, roughly 10% seen once. Sequenced: central memory CD4+ T cells from blood. The receptor was derived from a man aged 30 to 39 with type 1 diabetes.

CDR3 sequence: CASSQPGQGIKGYTF. Here the CDR3 DNA reads TGTGCCAGCAGTCAACCGGGACAGGGGATAAAAGGCTACACCTTC. This chain links TRBV6-5 with TRBJ1-2; TRBD1 aligns across 10 bases. The CDR3 contains 15 residues. J was trimmed by 8 bases and V by 5 bases; bases with no gene match: 11. Germline CDR1 MNHEY, CDR2 SVGAGI.